The entry below gives a single T cell receptor beta chain sequence along with its context. The specificity of this receptor is unknown. Per-nucleotide qualities are absent, and no much larger clonotype sits a single base away. The sample's time point label, decoded: cells obtained before transplantation from donor or recipient. CD3+CD4+ and CD3+CD8+ populations were FACS-sorted from unstimulated pre-transplant donor and recipient cells taken from spleen or lymph nodes. The data stem from a study of graft-versus-host responses after intestinal transplantation (dated by TCRdb to the early 2020s). Study-level background: The transplants that recipients got were multivisceral, liver-intestinal, or isolated intestinal. Every recipient was given anti-thymocyte globulin induction, followed by 2 to 4 years of maintenance tacrolimus and steroids. A peak of at least 4% donor T cells among recipient peripheral blood mononuclear cells was the definition used for donor T cell macrochimerism. The cohort enrolled about two dozen intestinal transplant recipients including one retransplant, and 3 patients lacking pretransplant specimens were excluded. Alloreactive clones were identified by sequencing pre-transplant mixed lymphocyte reaction products and comparing these products with unstimulated pre-transplant donor and recipient T cells. Rather than being sequenced by the commercial service, samples from a few later patients were sequenced in-house on an Illumina MiSeq and processed with MiXCR. After intestinal transplantation, graft-versus-host and host-versus-graft alloreactive T cell clones in the graft, circulation and bone marrow were tracked using bulk TCR-beta CDR3 sequencing. Broad study findings and their caveats: Conclusions were limited by the relatively low number and heterogeneity of intestinal transplant patients. Peak levels of circulating GvH clones were associated with declines in HvG clones early after transplant. GvH clones were found in recipient bone marrow, and some of the GvH clones appeared earlier in ileal mucosa or blood, which is consistent with an intestinal mucosal origin. In the allografts of patients with donor T cell macrochimerism, GvH to HvG T cell clonal ratios were high.

Libraries were built with the immunoSEQ multiplex PCR assay. For most patients, genomic DNA was isolated using the Qiagen DNeasy Blood and Tissue Kit and was shipped frozen to Adaptive Biotechnologies for TCR sequencing. For most patients, high-throughput TCR-beta CDR3 sequencing of genomic DNA was performed by Adaptive Biotechnologies. In the paper's pipeline: TCR sequencing data for 15 to 20 patients were retrieved from Adaptive's ImmunoSEQ software; a few other patients were processed with MiXCR and VDJtools. CD4 versus CD8 sorting errors were corrected by removing sequences found in both subsets at a frequency ratio below 5:1. CDR3 nucleotide sequences shared between donor and recipient were removed because the origin of such sequences could not be assigned. To count as alloreactive, a clone needed at least 2-fold expansion over unstimulated cells and a minimum CFSE-low frequency of 0.002% (template counts) or 0.001% (read counts). Clones detected in sequenced pre-transplant spleen, lymph node, or MLR CFSE-low populations of the donor or recipient were defined as mappable. Cumulative frequency of alloreactive clones was calculated as a percentage of all sequences weighted by copy number. TCRdb's version of the immuneACCESS table is confined to in-frame rearrangements and falls short of the full clone set. An unresolved V gene accounts for under half of the shortfall where checked; the remainder is of unknown origin. V, J and clone size reflect that table, while D and trimming were determined from the DNA. The sample table contains about 71,000 clones; only one count was recorded for about 90% of them. Jointly, the top ten make up about 1.3% of the sample.

From the cysteine up to the phenylalanine, the CDR3 has a length of 13 residues. CDR3 DNA only is kept here, 39 bases in frame from base 1. From the germline V gene, CDR1 is MDHEN and CDR2 is SYDVKM. At the junction V is shortened by 2 bases and J by 6 bases, with 11 bases in between. Here the chain combines TRBV28 and TRBJ2-7; too little of a D gene remains to name it. The sequence was obtained from a human donor who received an intestinal transplant. The material sequenced was unstimulated CD8+ T cells sorted from spleen or lymph node cells, taken before intestinal transplant. The DNA reads TGTGCCAGCAGTTTAACTGCTAGGAGCGAGCAGTACTTC. Translated, this is CASSLTARSEQYF.